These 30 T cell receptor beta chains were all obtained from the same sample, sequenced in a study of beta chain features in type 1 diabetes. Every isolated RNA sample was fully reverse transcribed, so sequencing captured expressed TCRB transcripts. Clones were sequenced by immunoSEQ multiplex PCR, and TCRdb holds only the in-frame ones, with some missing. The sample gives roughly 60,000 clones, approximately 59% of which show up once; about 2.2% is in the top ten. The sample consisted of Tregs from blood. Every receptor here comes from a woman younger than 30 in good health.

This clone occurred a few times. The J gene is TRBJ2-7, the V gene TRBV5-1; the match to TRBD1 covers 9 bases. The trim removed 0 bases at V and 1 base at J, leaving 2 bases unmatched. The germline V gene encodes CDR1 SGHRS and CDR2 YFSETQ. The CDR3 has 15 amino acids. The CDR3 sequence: CASSLGDRVSYEQYF. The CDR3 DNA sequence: TGCGCCAGCAGCTTGGGGGACAGGGTTTCCTACGAGCAGTACTTC.

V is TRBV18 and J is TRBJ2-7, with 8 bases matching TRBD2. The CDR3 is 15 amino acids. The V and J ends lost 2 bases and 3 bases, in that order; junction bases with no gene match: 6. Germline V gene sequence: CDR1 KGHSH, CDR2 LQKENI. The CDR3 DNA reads TGTGCCAGCTCACCAATTAGCGGGACTAGCTACGAGCAGTACTTC. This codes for CASSPISGTSYEQYF.

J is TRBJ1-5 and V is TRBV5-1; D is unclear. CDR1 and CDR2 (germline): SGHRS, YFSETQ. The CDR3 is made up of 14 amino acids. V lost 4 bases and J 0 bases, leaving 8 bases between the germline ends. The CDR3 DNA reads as TGCGCCAGCAGCCGAGATTATAGCAATCAGCCCCAGCATTTT. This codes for CASSRDYSNQPQHF. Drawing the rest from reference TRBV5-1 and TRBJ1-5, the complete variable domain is KAGVTQTPRYLIKTRGQQVTLSCSPISGHRSVSWYQQTPGQGLQFLFEYFSETQRNKGNFPGRFSGRQFSNSRSEMNVSTLELGDSALYLCASSRDYSNQPQHFGDGTRLSIL.

Here the CDR3 reads CASSLLGASGSHNEQFF. As DNA, the CDR3 is TGTGCCAGCAGCTTACTAGGGGCTAGCGGGAGTCACAATGAGCAGTTCTTC. This rearrangement joins TRBV7-3 to TRBJ2-1, with 10 positions matching TRBD2. The CDR3 covers 17 residues. The ends lost 2 bases at V and 5 bases at J; junction bases unmatched: 9. Germline CDR1 is SGHTA and CDR2 is FQGTGA.

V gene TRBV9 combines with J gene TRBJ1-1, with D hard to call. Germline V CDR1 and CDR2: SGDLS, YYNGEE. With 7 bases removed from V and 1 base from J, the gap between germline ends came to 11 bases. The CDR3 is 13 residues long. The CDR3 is CASGRKGNTEAFF. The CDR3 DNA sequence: TGTGCCAGCGGGAGGAAGGGGAACACTGAAGCTTTCTTT. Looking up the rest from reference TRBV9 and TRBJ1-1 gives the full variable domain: DSGVTQTPKHLITATGQRVTLRCSPRSGDLSVYWYQQSLDQGLQFLIQYYNGEERAKGNILERFSAQQFPDLHSELNLSSLELGDSALYFCASGRKGNTEAFFGQGTRLTVV.

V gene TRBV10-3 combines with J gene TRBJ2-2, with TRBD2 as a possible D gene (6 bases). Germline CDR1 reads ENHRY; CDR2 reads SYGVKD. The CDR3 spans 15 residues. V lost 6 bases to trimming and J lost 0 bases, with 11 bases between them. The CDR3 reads CAIRGGEPNTGELFF. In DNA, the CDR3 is TGTGCCATCAGGGGGGGAGAGCCGAACACCGGGGAGCTGTTTTTT.

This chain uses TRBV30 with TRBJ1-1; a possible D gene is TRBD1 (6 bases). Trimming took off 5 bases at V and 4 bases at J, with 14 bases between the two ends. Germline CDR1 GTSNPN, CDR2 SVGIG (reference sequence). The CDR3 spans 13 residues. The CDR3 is CAWVRGPGTEAFF. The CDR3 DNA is TGTGCCTGGGTCAGGGGCCCGGGCACTGAAGCTTTCTTT.

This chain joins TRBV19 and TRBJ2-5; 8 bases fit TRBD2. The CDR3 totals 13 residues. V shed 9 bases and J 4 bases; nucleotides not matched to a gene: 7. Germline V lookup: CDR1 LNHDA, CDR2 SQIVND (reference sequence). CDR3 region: CASSGGEGETQYF. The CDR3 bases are TGTGCCAGCTCCGGGGGGGAGGGAGAGACCCAGTACTTC. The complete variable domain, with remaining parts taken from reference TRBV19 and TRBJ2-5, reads DGGITQSPKYLFRKEGQNVTLSCEQNLNHDAMYWYRQDPGQGLRLIYYSQIVNDFQKGDIAEGYSVSREKKESFPLTVTSAQKNPTAFYLCASSGGEGETQYFGPGTRLLVL.

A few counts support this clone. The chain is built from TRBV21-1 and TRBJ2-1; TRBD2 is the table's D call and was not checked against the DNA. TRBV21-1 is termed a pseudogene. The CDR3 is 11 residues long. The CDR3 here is CAAPTYNEQFF. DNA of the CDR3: TGTGCCGCCCCTACCTACAATGAGCAGTTCTTC.

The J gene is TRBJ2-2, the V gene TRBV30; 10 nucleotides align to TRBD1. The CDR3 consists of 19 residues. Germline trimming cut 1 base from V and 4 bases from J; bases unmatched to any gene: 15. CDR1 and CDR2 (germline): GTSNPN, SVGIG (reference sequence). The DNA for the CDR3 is TGTGCCTGGAGTGGGTTCCCGGGACAGGGGAGCGCACCCACCGGGGAGCTGTTTTTT. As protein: CAWSGFPGQGSAPTGELFF.

CDR3 amino acids: CASSLGGPETQYF. CDR3 coding DNA: TGTGCCAGCAGCTTAGGGGGCCCAGAGACCCAGTACTTC. V is TRBV7-2 and J is TRBJ2-5; maybe TRBD1 (5 bases). This CDR3 comprises 13 residues. Between the trimmed V and J ends, which lost 1 base and 4 bases, there was a span of 7 bases. The V gene's germline CDR1 is SGHTA and CDR2 FQGNSA.

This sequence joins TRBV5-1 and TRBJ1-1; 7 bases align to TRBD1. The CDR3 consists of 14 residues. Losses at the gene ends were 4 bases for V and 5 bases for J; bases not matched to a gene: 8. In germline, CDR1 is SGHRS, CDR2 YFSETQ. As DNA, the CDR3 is TGCGCCAGCAGCACCGGACAGGTAGGGACTGAAGCTTTCTTT. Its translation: CASSTGQVGTEAFF.

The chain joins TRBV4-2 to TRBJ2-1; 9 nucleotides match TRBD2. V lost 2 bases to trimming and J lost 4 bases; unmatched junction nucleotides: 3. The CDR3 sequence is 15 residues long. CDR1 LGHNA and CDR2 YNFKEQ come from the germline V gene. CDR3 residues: CASSQSSGKYNEQFF. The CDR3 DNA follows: TGTGCCAGCAGCCAATCTAGCGGGAAGTACAATGAGCAGTTCTTC.

The CDR3 sequence is CASSYGQGARSNEKLFF. The CDR3 DNA is TGTGCCAGCAGCTACGGACAGGGGGCGCGGAGTAATGAAAAACTGTTTTTT. The chain joins TRBV5-4 to TRBJ1-4; 11 bases fit TRBD1. The junction had 8 bases not matched to a gene; V was cut back by 3 bases and J by 4 bases. The CDR3 length is 17 residues. Germline CDR1 and CDR2: SGHNT and YYREEE (reference sequence).

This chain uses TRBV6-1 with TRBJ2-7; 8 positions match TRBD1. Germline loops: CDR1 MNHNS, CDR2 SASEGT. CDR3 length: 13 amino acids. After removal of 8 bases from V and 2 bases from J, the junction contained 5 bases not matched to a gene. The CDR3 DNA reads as TGTGCCAGCCACGGGACAGGCCCCTACGAGCAGTACTTC. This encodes CASHGTGPYEQYF.

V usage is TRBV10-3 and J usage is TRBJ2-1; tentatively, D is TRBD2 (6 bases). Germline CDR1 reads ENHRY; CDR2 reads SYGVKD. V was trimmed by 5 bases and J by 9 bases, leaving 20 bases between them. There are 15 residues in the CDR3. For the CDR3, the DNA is TGTGCCATCAGTCCCGGGGACTTGGGGATTGCTGAGCAGTTCTTC. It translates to CAISPGDLGIAEQFF.

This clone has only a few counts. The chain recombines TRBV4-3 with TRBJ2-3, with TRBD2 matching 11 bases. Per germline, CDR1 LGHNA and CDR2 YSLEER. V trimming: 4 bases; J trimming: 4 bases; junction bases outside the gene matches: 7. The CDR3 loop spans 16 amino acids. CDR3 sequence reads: CASSPKQLAGADTQYF. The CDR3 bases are TGCGCCAGCAGCCCCAAACAACTAGCGGGGGCAGATACGCAGTATTTT.

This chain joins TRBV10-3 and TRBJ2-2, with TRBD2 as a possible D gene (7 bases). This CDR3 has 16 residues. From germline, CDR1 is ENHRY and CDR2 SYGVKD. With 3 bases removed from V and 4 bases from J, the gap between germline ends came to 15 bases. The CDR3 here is CAISDLAGAFTGELFF. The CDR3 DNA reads TGTGCCATCAGTGACCTCGCGGGGGCCTTCACCGGGGAGCTGTTTTTT.

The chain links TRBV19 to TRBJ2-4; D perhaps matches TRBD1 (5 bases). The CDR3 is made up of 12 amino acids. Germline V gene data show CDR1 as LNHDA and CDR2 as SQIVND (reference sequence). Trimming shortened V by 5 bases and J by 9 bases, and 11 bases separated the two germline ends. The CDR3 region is CASSSRAGIQYF. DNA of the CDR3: TGTGCCAGTAGTTCCAGGGCCGGCATTCAGTACTTC.

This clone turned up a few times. Here the CDR3 reads CASSTSTGGYTEAFF. In DNA form, the CDR3 reads TGTGCCAGCAGTACCTCGACAGGGGGCTACACTGAAGCTTTCTTT. The chain joins TRBV6-5 to TRBJ1-1, with TRBD1 matching over 10 bases. The V gene end was trimmed by 5 bases and the J gene end by 3 bases; junction bases not matched to a gene: 6. In germline, CDR1 is MNHEY, CDR2 SVGAGI. The CDR3 extends over 15 amino acids.

The CDR3: CASSSGLAGGYETQYF. The CDR3 DNA reads TGCGCCAGCAGCTCGGGACTAGCGGGGGGGTACGAGACCCAGTACTTC. V and J are TRBV5-1 and TRBJ2-5, with TRBD2 matching over 16 bases. The germline V gene has CDR1 SGHRS and CDR2 YFSETQ. Trimming at V came to 3 bases and at J to 5 bases, leaving 4 bases not matched to a gene. This CDR3 has 16 residues.

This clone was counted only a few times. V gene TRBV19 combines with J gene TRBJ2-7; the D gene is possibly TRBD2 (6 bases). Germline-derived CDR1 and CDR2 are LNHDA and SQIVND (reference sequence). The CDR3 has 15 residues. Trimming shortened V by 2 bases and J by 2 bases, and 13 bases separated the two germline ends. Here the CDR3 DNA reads TGTGCCAGTAGTATACGGGGCGGGGTAACCTACGAGCAGTACTTC. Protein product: CASSIRGGVTYEQYF. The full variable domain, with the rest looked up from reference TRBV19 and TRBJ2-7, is DGGITQSPKYLFRKEGQNVTLSCEQNLNHDAMYWYRQDPGQGLRLIYYSQIVNDFQKGDIAEGYSVSREKKESFPLTVTSAQKNPTAFYLCASSIRGGVTYEQYFGPGTRLTVT.

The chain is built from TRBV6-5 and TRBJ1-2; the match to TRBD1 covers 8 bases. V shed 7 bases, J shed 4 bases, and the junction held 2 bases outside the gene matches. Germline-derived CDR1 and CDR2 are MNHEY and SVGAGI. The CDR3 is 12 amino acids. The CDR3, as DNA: TGTGCCAGCAAAACAGGGGGCTATGGCTACACCTTC. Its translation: CASKTGGYGYTF.

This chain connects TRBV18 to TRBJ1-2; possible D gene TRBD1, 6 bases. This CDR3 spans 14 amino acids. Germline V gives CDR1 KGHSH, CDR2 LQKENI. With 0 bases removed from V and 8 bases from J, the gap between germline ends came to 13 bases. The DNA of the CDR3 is TGTGCCAGCTCACCACCGAACAGGGCGGAGGGCTACACCTTC. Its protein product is CASSPPNRAEGYTF.

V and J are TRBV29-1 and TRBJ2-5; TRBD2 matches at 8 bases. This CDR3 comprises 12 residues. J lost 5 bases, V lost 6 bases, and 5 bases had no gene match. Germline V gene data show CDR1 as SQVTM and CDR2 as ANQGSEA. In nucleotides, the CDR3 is TGCAGCGTAGTAGCGGGATTGGAGACCCAGTACTTC. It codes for CSVVAGLETQYF.

The CDR3 DNA is TGTGCCAGTAGTCCCCGGTCAGGCCCCGCTGGTGATTCACCCCTCCACTTT. Its protein is CASSPRSGPAGDSPLHF. This chain connects TRBV19 to TRBJ1-6; no firm D call. Looked up from germline, CDR1 is LNHDA and CDR2 is SQIVND (reference sequence). This CDR3 is built from 17 residues. V dropped 5 bases and J dropped 8 bases, with 22 bases sitting between them. Looking up the rest from reference TRBV19 and TRBJ1-6 gives the full variable domain: DGGITQSPKYLFRKEGQNVTLSCEQNLNHDAMYWYRQDPGQGLRLIYYSQIVNDFQKGDIAEGYSVSREKKESFPLTVTSAQKNPTAFYLCASSPRSGPAGDSPLHFGNGTRLTVT.

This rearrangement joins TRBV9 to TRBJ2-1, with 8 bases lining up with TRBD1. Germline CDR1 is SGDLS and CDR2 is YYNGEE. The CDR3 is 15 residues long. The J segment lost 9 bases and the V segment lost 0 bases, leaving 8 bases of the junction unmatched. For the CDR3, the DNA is TGTGCCAGCAGCGTAGCATCGACAGGGGTCGTTGAGCAGTTCTTC. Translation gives CASSVASTGVVEQFF.

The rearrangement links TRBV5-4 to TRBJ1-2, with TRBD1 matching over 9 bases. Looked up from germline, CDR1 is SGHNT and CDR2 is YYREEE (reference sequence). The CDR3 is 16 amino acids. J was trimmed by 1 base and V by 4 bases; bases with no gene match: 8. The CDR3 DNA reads TGTGCCAGCAGCGTGCCGGGACAGGGAAGTAACTATGGCTACACCTTC. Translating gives CASSVPGQGSNYGYTF.

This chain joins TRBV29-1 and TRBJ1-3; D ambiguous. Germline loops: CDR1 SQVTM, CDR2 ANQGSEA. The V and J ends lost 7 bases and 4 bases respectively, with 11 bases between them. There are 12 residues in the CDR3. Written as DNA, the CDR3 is TGCAGCGGCATGGCTTGGGGAAACACCATATATTTT. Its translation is CSGMAWGNTIYF.

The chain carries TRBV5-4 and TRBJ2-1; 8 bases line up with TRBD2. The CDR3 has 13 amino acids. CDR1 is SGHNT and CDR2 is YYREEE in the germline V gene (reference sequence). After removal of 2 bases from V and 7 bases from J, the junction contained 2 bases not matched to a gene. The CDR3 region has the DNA TGTGCCAGCAGCTTTGGCGGGGGGAATGAGCAGTTCTTC. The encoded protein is CASSFGGGNEQFF.